The present T cell receptor beta chain was sequenced within a study of blood T cell repertoires in COVID-19. On the study more broadly: The analysed material was cDNA or gDNA that came from T cells, B-cell-depleted T cells, or PBMCs.

Participant-reported clinical history was the basis for cohort assignment. The method was immunoSEQ multiplex PCR; TCRdb's version includes in-frame clones alone and lacks a portion of them. The table records a few hundred thousand clones, 75% to 90% of them present only once. Between the trimmed V and J ends, which lost 2 bases and 3 bases, there was a span of 22 bases. CDR3 length equals 18 residues. Germline V gene sequence: CDR1 LNHDA, CDR2 SQIVND (reference sequence). Sequencing was carried out using PBMCs or T cells enriched from blood (not recorded which). This TCR was recovered from a man between 18 and 29 years old who had recovered from COVID-19. The genes are TRBV19 and TRBJ1-2; possible D gene TRBD1, 6 bases. Here the CDR3 DNA reads TGTGCCAGTAGTATACCCCCCCTACAGGGCGTAGAGGACTATGGCTACACCTTC. Translating gives CASSIPPLQGVEDYGYTF.